This entry features one T cell receptor beta chain sequence. Its antigen is unknown. Germline CDR1 reads MDHEN; CDR2 reads SYDVKM. The CDR3 is 15 amino acids. Trimming removed 6 bases from V and 3 bases from J; junction bases left unmatched: 6. This specimen comes from a study of cytomegalovirus exposure and HLA in healthy donors. As for the study in general: About 85 million unique TCRs from HLA-typed donors were held in an early release of data.

Points from the study as a whole: Later analysis reportedly placed an Asian-associated ancestry cluster below the roughly 680-donor mean in N-insertions.

PCR employed 60 Vbeta and 13 Jbeta primers. The table came from immunoSEQ multiplex PCR; TCRdb's copy has only in-frame clones and leaves some out. The profile covers 150,000 to 200,000 clones, with about 80% appearing a single time and 2% to 2.5% taken by the ten largest. The sequence was obtained from a woman aged 50 to 60 in good health and CMV-seronegative. The gene calls are TRBV28 and TRBJ1-5, with TRBD1 matching over 9 bases. Sequenced input: PBMCs. CDR3 nucleotides: TGTGCCAGCAGCTACCGGACAGGGGTCAATCAGCCCCAGCATTTT. Translation gives CASSYRTGVNQPQHF.